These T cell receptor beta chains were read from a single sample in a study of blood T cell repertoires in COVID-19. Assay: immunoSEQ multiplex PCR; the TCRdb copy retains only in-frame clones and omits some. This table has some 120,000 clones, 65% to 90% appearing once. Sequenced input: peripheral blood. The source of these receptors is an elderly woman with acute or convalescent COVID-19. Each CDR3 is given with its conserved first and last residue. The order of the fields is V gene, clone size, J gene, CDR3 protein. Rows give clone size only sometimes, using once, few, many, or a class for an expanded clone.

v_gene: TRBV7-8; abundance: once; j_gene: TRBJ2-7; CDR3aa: CASSTGLTSYEQYF
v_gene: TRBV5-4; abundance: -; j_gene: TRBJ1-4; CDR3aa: CASSRGQGDEKLFF
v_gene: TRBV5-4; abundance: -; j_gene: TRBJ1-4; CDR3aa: CASSPGRRQGLTNEKLFF
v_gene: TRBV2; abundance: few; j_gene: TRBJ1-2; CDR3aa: CASMNRVGYTF
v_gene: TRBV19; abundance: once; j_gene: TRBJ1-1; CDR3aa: CATRQGQWTEAFF
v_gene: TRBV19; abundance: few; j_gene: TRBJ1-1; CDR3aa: CASSINRRNTEAFF
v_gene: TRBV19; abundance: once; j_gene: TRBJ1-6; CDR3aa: CASSITTANSPLHF
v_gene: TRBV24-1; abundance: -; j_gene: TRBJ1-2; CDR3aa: CATRGQGDGYTF
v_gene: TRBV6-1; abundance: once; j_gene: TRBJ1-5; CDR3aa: CASSETAGSEPQHF
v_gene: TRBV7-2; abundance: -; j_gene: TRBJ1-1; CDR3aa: CASSLVWGQGTEAFF
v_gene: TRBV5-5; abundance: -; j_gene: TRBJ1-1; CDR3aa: CASSLTGYAEAFF
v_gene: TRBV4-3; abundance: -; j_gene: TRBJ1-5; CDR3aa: CASSQAGGNQPQHF